This T cell receptor beta chain originates from a study of OX40 agonist ivuxolimab in advanced cancers. Study background: The dose-escalation group included hepatocellular carcinoma, melanoma, renal cell carcinoma and head and neck cancer.

Assay: immunoSEQ multiplex PCR; the TCRdb copy retains only in-frame clones and omits some. The profile shows tens of thousands of clones, around 91% of them singletons. CDR3 size: 14 residues. Germline V lookup: CDR1 MNHNS, CDR2 SASEGT. Trimming shortened V by 4 bases and J by 1 base, and 9 bases separated the two germline ends. Study-level results: Some patients without response likewise showed low normalized clonal expansion.

In regard to this clone: Antigen specificity is unknown.

The chain couples TRBV6-1 to TRBJ2-3; no reliable D call. The TCR comes from an adult with an advanced solid tumor such as melanoma, head and neck, liver or kidney cancer. Sequenced here: CD4+ or CD8+ T cells sorted from blood, sampled in a trial of the OX40 agonist ivuxolimab. Here the CDR3 DNA reads TGTGCCAGCAGTGGGGGTTCCGGCACAGATACGCAGTATTTT. Translation gives CASSGGSGTDTQYF.